This is a list of T cell receptor beta chains from one sample in a study of cytomegalovirus exposure and HLA in healthy donors. The protocol was immunoSEQ multiplex PCR, while the TCRdb copy is restricted to in-frame clones and leaves out a portion. Among 100,000 to 150,000 clones, around 90% were seen once, and the ten largest hold about 1.9%. The source material was PBMCs. The receptors come from a woman aged 18-30 years in good health and CMV-seronegative. Each CDR3 is given with its conserved first and last residue. The D gene is left open where the match is weak. Only part of the rows carry a size: once, few, many, or a class if the clone is expanded.

size: few
J: TRBJ1-3
V: TRBV18
D: -
CDR3: CASSPQYGNTIYF
DNA: TGTGCCAGCTCACCCCAGTACGGAAACACCATATATTTT

size: -
J: TRBJ1-5
V: TRBV7-8
D: -
CDR3: CASSLRAEGDQPQHF
DNA: TGTGCCAGCAGCCTTAGGGCCGAGGGGGATCAGCCCCAGCATTTT

size: -
J: TRBJ1-2
V: TRBV7-2
D: TRBD1
CDR3: CASSPHQRQGGVYGYTF
DNA: TGTGCCAGCAGCCCACACCAACGACAGGGTGGAGTGTATGGCTACACCTTC

size: -
J: TRBJ1-4
V: TRBV18
D: -
CDR3: CASSPTRTELFF
DNA: TGTGCCAGCTCACCGACCCGGACTGAACTGTTTTTT

size: -
J: TRBJ2-1
V: TRBV5-1
D: -
CDR3: CASSLPRLGSYNEQFF
DNA: TGCGCCAGCAGCTTGCCCAGGCTTGGGTCCTACAATGAGCAGTTCTTC

size: -
J: TRBJ2-3
V: TRBV4-1
D: TRBD2
CDR3: CASSQVAGESTDTQYF
DNA: TGCGCCAGCAGCCAAGTAGCGGGTGAAAGCACAGATACGCAGTATTTT

size: -
J: TRBJ1-2
V: TRBV7-2
D: -
CDR3: CASSTRSYGYTF
DNA: TGTGCCAGCAGCACTAGGTCGTATGGCTACACCTTC

size: -
J: TRBJ1-1
V: TRBV19
D: TRBD1
CDR3: CASSRDRQNTEAFF
DNA: TGTGCCAGTAGCAGGGACAGACAGAACACTGAAGCTTTCTTT

size: once
J: TRBJ2-7
V: TRBV2
D: TRBD1
CDR3: CASNRQGPLDEQYF
DNA: TGTGCCAGCAATCGACAGGGACCTCTTGACGAGCAGTACTTC

size: -
J: TRBJ2-3
V: TRBV9
D: -
CDR3: CASSVGQGSTDTQYF
DNA: TGTGCCAGCAGCGTAGGGCAGGGGAGCACAGATACGCAGTATTTT

size: -
J: TRBJ2-7
V: TRBV5-6
D: TRBD2
CDR3: CASSSLAGTYEQYF
DNA: TGTGCCAGCAGCTCCTTAGCGGGAACCTACGAGCAGTACTTC

size: few
J: TRBJ1-3
V: TRBV6-5
D: -
CDR3: CASSYDRSTGNTIYF
DNA: TGTGCCAGCAGTTACGACAGGAGCACTGGAAACACCATATATTTT

size: -
J: TRBJ1-1
V: TRBV19
D: TRBD1
CDR3: CASTTWDGQDPSKMNTEAFF
DNA: TGTGCCAGTACCACATGGGACGGACAGGATCCATCAAAAATGAACACTGAAGCTTTCTTT

size: -
J: TRBJ2-1
V: TRBV4-3
D: -
CDR3: CASSQGGASYNEQFF
DNA: TGCGCCAGCAGCCAAGGTGGGGCCTCCTACAATGAGCAGTTCTTC

size: -
J: TRBJ2-7
V: TRBV7-9
D: -
CDR3: CASSLGQNEQYF
DNA: TGTGCCAGCAGCTTAGGACAAAACGAGCAGTACTTC

size: -
J: TRBJ1-6
V: TRBV6-1
D: -
CDR3: CASSEYQVNNNSPLHF
DNA: TGTGCCAGCAGTGAATATCAGGTCAACAATAATTCACCCCTCCACTTT

size: -
J: TRBJ2-7
V: TRBV28
D: TRBD1
CDR3: CASSLEQGAGEQYF
DNA: TGTGCCAGCAGTTTGGAACAGGGGGCGGGGGAGCAGTACTTC

size: -
J: TRBJ1-1
V: TRBV6-1
D: TRBD1
CDR3: CASRLRQGLNTEAFF
DNA: TGTGCCAGCAGACTAAGACAGGGTCTGAACACTGAAGCTTTCTTT

size: -
J: TRBJ1-2
V: TRBV19
D: -
CDR3: CASSHPAGWGYTF
DNA: TGTGCCAGTAGTCACCCGGCGGGGTGGGGCTACACCTTC

size: -
J: TRBJ1-2
V: TRBV6-5
D: -
CDR3: CASSYSIGRGIGYTF
DNA: TGTGCCAGCAGTTACTCGATCGGGCGGGGAATTGGCTACACCTTC

size: once
J: TRBJ2-3
V: TRBV19
D: -
CDR3: CASRGPNIGTQYF
DNA: TGTGCCAGTAGGGGCCCCAATATCGGTACGCAGTATTTT

size: once
J: TRBJ1-3
V: TRBV15
D: -
CDR3: CATSRDGTPANTIYF
DNA: TGTGCCACCAGCAGGGACGGGACTCCGGCGAACACCATATATTTT

size: -
J: TRBJ1-6
V: TRBV7-9
D: TRBD1
CDR3: CASSLSRQGGSPLHF
DNA: TGTGCCAGCAGCTTATCACGACAGGGTGGTTCACCCCTCCACTTT

size: -
J: TRBJ1-1
V: TRBV28
D: -
CDR3: CASSFGLNTEAFF
DNA: TGTGCCAGCAGTTTTGGGCTAAACACTGAAGCTTTCTTT

size: once
J: TRBJ1-2
V: TRBV19
D: TRBD1
CDR3: CASSYQGQNYGYTF
DNA: TGTGCCAGTAGCTACCAGGGACAGAACTATGGCTACACCTTC

size: -
J: TRBJ2-7
V: TRBV6-5
D: TRBD1
CDR3: CASSYSTGDYEQYF
DNA: TGTGCCAGCAGTTACTCGACAGGGGACTACGAGCAGTACTTC

size: -
J: TRBJ1-4
V: TRBV7-9
D: -
CDR3: CASRPGAGYPGEKLFF
DNA: TGTGCCAGCAGACCTGGCGCGGGGTATCCGGGAGAAAAACTGTTTTTT

size: -
J: TRBJ2-3
V: TRBV4-1
D: TRBD2
CDR3: CASSQVGRSGGGDTQYF
DNA: TGCGCCAGCAGCCAAGTCGGCCGTAGCGGGGGGGGAGATACGCAGTATTTT

size: -
J: TRBJ2-1
V: TRBV13
D: TRBD2
CDR3: CASTPGGTSGINEQFF
DNA: TGTGCCAGCACGCCAGGGGGGACTAGCGGGATCAATGAGCAGTTCTTC

size: -
J: TRBJ2-5
V: TRBV30
D: TRBD2
CDR3: CACLRGSGGIQETQYF
DNA: TGTGCCTGCCTGAGGGGTAGCGGGGGCATACAAGAGACCCAGTACTTC

size: -
J: TRBJ1-1
V: TRBV4-1
D: TRBD1
CDR3: CASGPRGRTEAFF
DNA: TGCGCCAGCGGTCCGAGGGGGCGGACTGAAGCTTTCTTT

size: once
J: TRBJ1-1
V: TRBV25-1
D: -
CDR3: CASSERGANTEAFF
DNA: TGTGCCAGCAGTGAGCGGGGGGCCAACACTGAAGCTTTCTTT

size: once
J: TRBJ2-4
V: TRBV29-1
D: TRBD1
CDR3: CSVPGQGGKNIQYF
DNA: TGCAGCGTTCCGGGACAGGGGGGCAAAAACATTCAGTACTTC

size: few
J: TRBJ2-7
V: TRBV7-8
D: TRBD1
CDR3: CASSLGQGVYEQYF
DNA: TGTGCCAGCAGCTTAGGACAGGGGGTATACGAGCAGTACTTC

size: -
J: TRBJ2-1
V: TRBV29-1
D: -
CDR3: CSAAEANEQFF
DNA: TGCAGCGCGGCCGAGGCGAATGAGCAGTTCTTC

size: -
J: TRBJ1-5
V: TRBV5-1
D: TRBD1
CDR3: CASSLGFQGDQPQHF
DNA: TGCGCCAGCAGCTTGGGTTTTCAGGGGGATCAGCCCCAGCATTTT

size: once
J: TRBJ2-3
V: TRBV30
D: -
CDR3: CAWSLQRPGTDTQYF
DNA: TGTGCCTGGAGTTTGCAGCGCCCCGGCACAGATACGCAGTATTTT

size: -
J: TRBJ1-2
V: TRBV27
D: TRBD1
CDR3: CASRPGGDYGYTF
DNA: TGTGCCAGCCGGCCAGGGGGCGACTATGGCTACACCTTC

size: -
J: TRBJ1-3
V: TRBV21-1
D: -
CDR3: CASSLRPTASGNTIYF
DNA: TGTGCCAGCAGCCTCAGGCCGACAGCTTCTGGAAACACCATATATTTT

size: -
J: TRBJ2-5
V: TRBV6-1
D: TRBD2
CDR3: CASSERFSGLEETQYF
DNA: TGTGCCAGCAGTGAAAGGTTTAGTGGACTAGAGGAGACCCAGTACTTC

size: -
J: TRBJ2-1
V: TRBV19
D: TRBD2
CDR3: CASSPFAGGLYNEQFF
DNA: TGTGCCAGTAGTCCCTTTGCGGGAGGTCTCTACAATGAGCAGTTCTTC

size: -
J: TRBJ1-1
V: TRBV11-2
D: -
CDR3: CASSLARQGYTEAFF
DNA: TGTGCCAGCAGCTTAGCTCGGCAGGGATACACTGAAGCTTTCTTT

size: -
J: TRBJ1-5
V: TRBV2
D: TRBD1
CDR3: CASSELRQGHQPQHF
DNA: TGTGCCAGCAGTGAACTCAGACAGGGACATCAGCCCCAGCATTTT

size: -
J: TRBJ2-7
V: TRBV28
D: -
CDR3: CASSLGARYGYEQYF
DNA: TGTGCCAGCAGTTTAGGTGCGCGTTATGGCTACGAGCAGTACTTC

size: -
J: TRBJ2-2
V: TRBV7-2
D: -
CDR3: CASSLGARLQTGELFF
DNA: TGTGCCAGCAGCTTAGGGGCCAGGCTACAAACCGGGGAGCTGTTTTTT

size: -
J: TRBJ2-7
V: TRBV6-5
D: TRBD2
CDR3: CASSLTLAGDEQYF
DNA: TGTGCCAGCAGCCTAACCTTAGCGGGAGACGAGCAGTACTTC

size: -
J: TRBJ2-7
V: TRBV7-6
D: -
CDR3: CASSLRQGEREAHYEQYF
DNA: TGTGCCAGCAGCTTAAGACAGGGGGAGCGGGAGGCGCACTACGAGCAGTACTTC

size: -
J: TRBJ2-1
V: TRBV14
D: -
CDR3: CASSSGGDLSSYNEQFF
DNA: TGTGCCAGCAGCTCTGGAGGAGATTTAAGCTCCTACAATGAGCAGTTCTTC

size: -
J: TRBJ2-2
V: TRBV5-1
D: TRBD2
CDR3: CASLGLAGGTGELFF
DNA: TGCGCCAGCTTGGGACTAGCGGGAGGCACCGGGGAGCTGTTTTTT